The 18 T cell receptor beta chains in this list originate from one sample, sequenced in a study of beta chain features in type 1 diabetes. Whole-study findings and limits: Among all four CD4+ subsets, Type 1 diabetes patients had TCRB CDR3s that were moderately but significantly shorter.

No antigens are known for them. Investigators reverse transcribed all isolated RNA, so they sequenced expressed TCRB transcripts. Profiled with immunoSEQ multiplex PCR; TCRdb holds only in-frame clones, not every one. The sample gives 600,000 to 750,000 clones, roughly an eighth of which show up once; more than 0.095% is in the top ten. The sequencing sample was made of naive CD4+ T cells from blood. These receptors were collected from a man aged 25 to 45 with type 1 diabetes.

The chain recombines TRBV7-9 with TRBJ1-5; 8 bases align to TRBD1. The CDR3 covers 14 residues. V shed 5 bases and J 6 bases; nucleotides not matched to a gene: 6. The germline CDR1 and CDR2 sequences are SEHNR and FQNEAQ (reference sequence). The chain's CDR3 is CASSPQGESQPQHF. For the CDR3, the DNA is TGTGCCAGCAGCCCACAGGGGGAAAGTCAGCCCCAGCATTTT. The full variable domain, with the rest looked up from reference TRBV7-9 and TRBJ1-5, is DTGVSQNPRHKITKRGQNVTFRCDPISEHNRLYWYRQTLGQGPEFLTYFQNEAQLEKSRLLSDRFSAERPKGSFSTLEIQRTEQGDSAMYLCASSPQGESQPQHFGDGTRLSIL.

This clone was counted a few times. The CDR3 DNA sequence: TGCAGCGCATCAGGGACAGGGTTTAATGAAAAACTGTTTTTT. This codes for CSASGTGFNEKLFF. The chain links TRBV29-1 to TRBJ1-4; 9 bases line up with TRBD1. The CDR3 contains 14 residues. The V gene end was trimmed by 7 bases and the J gene end by 4 bases; junction bases not matched to a gene: 7. Germline lookup yields CDR1 SQVTM and CDR2 ANQGSEA.

This clone was seen more than once but under ten times. The CDR3 nucleotides are TGTGCCAGCATCCAATTAATAGGGAACACTGAAGCTTTCTTT. Residues: CASIQLIGNTEAFF. The V and J genes are TRBV6-6 and TRBJ1-1; D uncertain. Trimming shortened V by 7 bases and J by 1 base, and 13 bases separated the two germline ends. Looked up from germline, CDR1 is MNHNY and CDR2 is SVGAGI (reference sequence). This CDR3 has 14 residues.

The V call is TRBV7-9, the J call TRBJ2-3, with 10 bases lining up with TRBD2. The CDR3 has 19 residues. Germline CDR1 and CDR2: SEHNR and FQNEAQ (reference sequence). The ends lost 4 bases at V and 5 bases at J; junction bases unmatched: 18. The CDR3 reads CASSSLRRRAGGLLDTQYF. The CDR3 nucleotides read TGTGCCAGCAGCTCCCTTAGGAGGAGAGCGGGGGGGCTGCTAGATACGCAGTATTTT. Full variable domain (remainder filled in from reference TRBV7-9 and TRBJ2-3): DTGVSQNPRHKITKRGQNVTFRCDPISEHNRLYWYRQTLGQGPEFLTYFQNEAQLEKSRLLSDRFSAERPKGSFSTLEIQRTEQGDSAMYLCASSSLRRRAGGLLDTQYFGPGTRLTVL.

V is TRBV2 and J is TRBJ2-7; D is ambiguous. The CDR3 spans 13 residues. The V gene lost 6 bases and the J gene lost 7 bases, with 16 bases spanning the gap. Germline CDR1 and CDR2: SNHLY and FYNNEI. The CDR3 sequence is CASSPGPFREQYF. In DNA, the CDR3 is TGTGCCAGCAGCCCCGGACCGTTTCGGGAGCAGTACTTC.

This chain connects TRBV9 to TRBJ2-3; D is undetermined. CDR1 and CDR2 (germline): SGDLS, YYNGEE. Deletions cut 0 bases from V and 2 bases from J, with 7 bases between. The CDR3 runs 14 residues. The CDR3 nucleotides read TGTGCCAGCAGCGTAGATGGTACCACAGATACGCAGTATTTT. Translation gives CASSVDGTTDTQYF.

This clone was seen only a few times. This chain links TRBV29-1 with TRBJ1-1; D ambiguous. Germline values: CDR1 SQVTM, CDR2 ANQGSEA. The CDR3 sequence is 14 residues long. V lost 3 bases, J lost 4 bases, and 15 bases lay in between. The chain's CDR3 is CSVEIRQRTTEAFF. CDR3 in DNA: TGCAGCGTTGAGATCAGGCAGCGAACCACTGAAGCTTTCTTT.

This clone turned up a few times. The gene calls are TRBV6-5 and TRBJ2-5; a weak D match, TRBD1 (5 bases). Between the trimmed V and J ends, which lost 5 bases and 2 bases, there was a span of 12 bases. Looked up from germline, CDR1 is MNHEY and CDR2 is SVGAGI. The CDR3 covers 14 residues. The DNA for the CDR3 is TGTGCCAGCAGTACGGACACTGTGCAAGAGACCCAGTACTTC. Its protein product is CASSTDTVQETQYF.

This clone was recorded a few times. The chain uses TRBV18 and TRBJ2-1; no clear D. This CDR3 spans 15 amino acids. V was clipped by 6 bases and J by 0 bases, with 12 bases between them. The germline gives CDR1 KGHSH, CDR2 LQKENI. Written as DNA, the CDR3 is TGTGCCAGCTCGCGGTCCCTTAGCTCCTACAATGAGCAGTTCTTC. Its translation: CASSRSLSSYNEQFF.

The rearrangement uses TRBV4-2 and TRBJ2-7, with D possibly being TRBD1 (6 bases). This CDR3 has 16 residues. Germline CDR1 and CDR2: LGHNA and YNFKEQ. Trimming left V 4 bases short and J 3 bases short, with 19 bases between. CDR3 coding DNA: TGTGCCAGCAGCCCCGCCGTCCGACAAGGGGGCTACGAGCAGTACTTC. Residues: CASSPAVRQGGYEQYF.

The V and J genes are TRBV15 and TRBJ2-7; TRBD1 might be the D (6 bases). Germline-derived CDR1 and CDR2 are LNHNV and YYDKDF (reference sequence). Between the trimmed V and J ends, which lost 3 bases and 2 bases, there was a span of 14 bases. CDR3 length: 15 residues. The CDR3 region has the DNA TGTGCCACCAGCAGGGCCGGGACATTCACCTACGAGCAGTACTTC. This gives the protein CATSRAGTFTYEQYF.

V and J are TRBV12-5 and TRBJ1-2, with 9 bases identical to TRBD1. The CDR3 is 13 amino acids. Germline V lookup: CDR1 LGHNT, CDR2 FRNRAP. Trimming cost V 4 bases and J 8 bases; bases outside gene matches: 5. The CDR3 nucleotides read TGTGCTAGTGGTTCCGGGACAGGGCGAGGCTACACCTTC. Residues: CASGSGTGRGYTF.

This clone was observed a handful of times. The chain recombines TRBV6-6 with TRBJ2-3; 8 bases are shared with TRBD2. Germline V CDR1 and CDR2: MNHNY, SVGAGI (reference sequence). The ends lost 1 base at V and 3 bases at J; junction bases unmatched: 3. CDR3 length: 15 residues. CDR3 DNA sequence: TGTGCCAGCAGTTACTTGCGGGGGGTTACAGATACGCAGTATTTT. It specifies CASSYLRGVTDTQYF.

In this sample, this clone turned up a few times. CDR3 protein: CASSPNESTDTQYF. CDR3 coding DNA: TGCGCCAGCAGCCCCAACGAGAGCACAGATACGCAGTATTTT. The J gene is TRBJ2-3, the V gene TRBV5-1; D is undetermined. The CDR3 is made up of 14 amino acids. Germline CDR1 is SGHRS and CDR2 is YFSETQ. V gave up 4 bases and J gave up 0 bases, with 9 bases separating them.

This clone was counted between two and nine times. The rearrangement joins TRBV11-3 to TRBJ2-5; no definite D call. V lost 2 bases and J 2 bases, leaving 9 bases between the germline ends. CDR3 size: 14 residues. Germline values: CDR1 SGHNT, CDR2 YENEEA. In DNA, the CDR3 is TGTGCCAGCAGCTTAATTGAGCTACAAGAGACCCAGTACTTC. It is translated as CASSLIELQETQYF.

This chain joins TRBV5-1 and TRBJ1-2; D unclear. Germline assignment: CDR1 SGHRS and CDR2 YFSETQ. The length of the CDR3 is 14 residues. Trimming shortened V by 3 bases and J by 3 bases, and 12 bases separated the two germline ends. The CDR3 sequence is CASSSTIPHYGYTF. CDR3 in DNA: TGCGCCAGCAGCTCCACAATTCCGCACTATGGCTACACCTTC. The full variable domain, rest sourced from reference TRBV5-1 and TRBJ1-2, is KAGVTQTPRYLIKTRGQQVTLSCSPISGHRSVSWYQQTPGQGLQFLFEYFSETQRNKGNFPGRFSGRQFSNSRSEMNVSTLELGDSALYLCASSSTIPHYGYTFGSGTRLTVV.

This clone turned up a few times. The chain links TRBV14 to TRBJ2-4, with 11 bases identical to TRBD2. The CDR3 runs to 15 residues. Germline-derived CDR1 and CDR2 are SGHDN and FVKESK. Germline trimming cut 6 bases from V and 5 bases from J; bases unmatched to any gene: 6. CDR3 loop: CASRPSGGPENIQYF. As DNA, the CDR3 is TGTGCCAGCAGGCCTAGCGGGGGGCCAGAAAACATTCAGTACTTC. Combining the CDR3 with reference TRBV14 and TRBJ2-4 gives the whole variable domain EAGVTQFPSHSVIEKGQTVTLRCDPISGHDNLYWYRRVMGKEIKFLLHFVKESKQDESGMPNNRFLAERTGGTYSTLKVQPAELEDSGVYFCASRPSGGPENIQYFGAGTRLSVL.

The V call is TRBV6-6, the J call TRBJ2-7; TRBD2 aligns across 12 bases. V shed 6 bases, J shed 1 base, and the junction held 4 bases outside the gene matches. CDR1 is MNHNY and CDR2 is SVGAGI in the germline V gene (reference sequence). CDR3 length: 15 residues. Here the CDR3 DNA reads TGTGCCAGCAGCGCTAGCGGGGGGGCGTCCTACGAGCAGTACTTC. This sequence encodes CASSASGGASYEQYF.